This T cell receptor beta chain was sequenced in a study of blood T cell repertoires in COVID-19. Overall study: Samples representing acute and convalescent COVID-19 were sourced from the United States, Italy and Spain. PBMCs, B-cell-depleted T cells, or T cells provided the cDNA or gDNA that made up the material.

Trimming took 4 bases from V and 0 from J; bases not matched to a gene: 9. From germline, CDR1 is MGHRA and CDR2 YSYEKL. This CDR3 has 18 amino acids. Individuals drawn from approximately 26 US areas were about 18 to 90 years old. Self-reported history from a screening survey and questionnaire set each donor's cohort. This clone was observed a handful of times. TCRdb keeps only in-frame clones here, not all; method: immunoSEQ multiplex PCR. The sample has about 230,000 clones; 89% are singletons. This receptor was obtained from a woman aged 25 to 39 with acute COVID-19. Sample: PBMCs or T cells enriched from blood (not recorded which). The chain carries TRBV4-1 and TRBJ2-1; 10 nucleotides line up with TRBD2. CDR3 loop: CASSLASGGSYSYNEQFF. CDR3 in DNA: TGCGCCAGCAGCCTTGCTAGCGGGGGTTCTTACTCCTACAATGAGCAGTTCTTC.